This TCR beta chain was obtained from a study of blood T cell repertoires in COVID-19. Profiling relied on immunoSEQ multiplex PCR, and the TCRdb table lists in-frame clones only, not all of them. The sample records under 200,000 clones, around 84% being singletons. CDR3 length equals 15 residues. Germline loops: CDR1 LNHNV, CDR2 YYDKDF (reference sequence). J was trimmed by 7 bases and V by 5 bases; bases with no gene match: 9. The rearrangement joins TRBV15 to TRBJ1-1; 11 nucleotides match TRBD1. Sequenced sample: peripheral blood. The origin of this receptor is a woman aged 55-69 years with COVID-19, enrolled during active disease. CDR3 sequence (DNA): TGTGCCACCAGCGGTCCGGGACAGGGGGTTTTTGAAGCTTTCTTT. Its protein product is CATSGPGQGVFEAFF.